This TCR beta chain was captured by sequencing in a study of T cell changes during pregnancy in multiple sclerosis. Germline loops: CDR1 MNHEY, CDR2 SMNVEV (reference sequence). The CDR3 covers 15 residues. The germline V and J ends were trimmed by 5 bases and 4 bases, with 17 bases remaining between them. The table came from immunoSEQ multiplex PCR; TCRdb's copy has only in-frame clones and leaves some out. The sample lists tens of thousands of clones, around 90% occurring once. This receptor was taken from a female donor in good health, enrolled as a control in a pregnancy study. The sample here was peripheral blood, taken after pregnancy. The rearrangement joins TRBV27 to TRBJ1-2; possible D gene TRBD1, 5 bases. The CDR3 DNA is TGTGCCAGCAGTCCCCCCGGGGGTTCAGTCTATGGCTACACCTTC. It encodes CASSPPGGSVYGYTF.